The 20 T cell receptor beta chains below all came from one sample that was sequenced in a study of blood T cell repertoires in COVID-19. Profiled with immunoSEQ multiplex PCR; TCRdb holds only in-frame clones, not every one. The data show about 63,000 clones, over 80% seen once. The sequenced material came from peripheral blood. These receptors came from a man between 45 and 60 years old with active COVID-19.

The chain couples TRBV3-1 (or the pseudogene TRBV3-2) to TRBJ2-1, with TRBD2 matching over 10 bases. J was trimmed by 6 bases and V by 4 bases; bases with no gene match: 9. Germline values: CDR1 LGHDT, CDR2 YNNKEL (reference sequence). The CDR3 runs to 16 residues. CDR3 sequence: CASSPPQREGFNEQFF. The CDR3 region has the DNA TGTGCCAGCAGCCCCCCCCAGCGGGAGGGATTCAATGAGCAGTTCTTC.

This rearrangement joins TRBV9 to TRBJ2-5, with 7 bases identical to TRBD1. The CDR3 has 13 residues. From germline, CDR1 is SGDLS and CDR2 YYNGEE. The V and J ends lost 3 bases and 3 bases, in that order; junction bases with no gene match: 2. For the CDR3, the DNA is TGTGCCAGCAGCGCTGGGACAGAAGAGACCCAGTACTTC. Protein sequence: CASSAGTEETQYF.

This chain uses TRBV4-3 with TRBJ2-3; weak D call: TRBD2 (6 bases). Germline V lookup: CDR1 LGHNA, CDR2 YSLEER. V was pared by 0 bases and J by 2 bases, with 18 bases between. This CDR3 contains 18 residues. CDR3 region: CASSQDRVERVITDTQYF. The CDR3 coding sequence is TGCGCCAGCAGCCAAGATCGGGTTGAGCGGGTAATCACAGATACGCAGTATTTT.

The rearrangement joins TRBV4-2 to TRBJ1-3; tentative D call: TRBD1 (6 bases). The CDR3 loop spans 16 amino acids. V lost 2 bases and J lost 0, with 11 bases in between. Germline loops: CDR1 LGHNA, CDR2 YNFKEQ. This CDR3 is CASSQPQGRSGNTIYF. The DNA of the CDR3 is TGTGCCAGCAGCCAACCACAGGGCCGCTCTGGAAACACCATATATTTT.

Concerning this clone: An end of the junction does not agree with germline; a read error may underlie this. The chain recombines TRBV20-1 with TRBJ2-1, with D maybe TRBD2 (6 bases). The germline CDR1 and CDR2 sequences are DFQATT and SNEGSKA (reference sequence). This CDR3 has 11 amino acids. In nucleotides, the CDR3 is TGCAGTGCTAGAAGGGACTTGCGTACGGTCTTC. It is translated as CSARRDLRTVF.

CDR3 amino acids: CAISETGLRGYTF. In DNA form, the CDR3 reads TGTGCCATCAGTGAGACGGGACTTAGGGGCTACACCTTC. The V and J genes are TRBV10-3 and TRBJ1-2; tentative D call: TRBD1 (5 bases). The germline gives CDR1 ENHRY, CDR2 SYGVKD. The CDR3 sequence is 13 residues long. V lost 2 bases and J lost 8, with 12 bases in between.

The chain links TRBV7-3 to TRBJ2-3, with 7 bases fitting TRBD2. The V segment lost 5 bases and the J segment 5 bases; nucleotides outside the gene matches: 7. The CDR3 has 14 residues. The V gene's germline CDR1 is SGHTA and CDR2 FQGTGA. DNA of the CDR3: TGTGCCAGCAGCGGCGGACTAGACCTAGATACGCAGTATTTT. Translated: CASSGGLDLDTQYF. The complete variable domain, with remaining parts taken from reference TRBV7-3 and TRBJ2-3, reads GAGVSQTPSNKVTEKGKYVELRCDPISGHTALYWYRQSLGQGPEFLIYFQGTGAADDSGLPNDRFFAVRPEGSVSTLKIQRTERGDSAVYLCASSGGLDLDTQYFGPGTRLTVL.

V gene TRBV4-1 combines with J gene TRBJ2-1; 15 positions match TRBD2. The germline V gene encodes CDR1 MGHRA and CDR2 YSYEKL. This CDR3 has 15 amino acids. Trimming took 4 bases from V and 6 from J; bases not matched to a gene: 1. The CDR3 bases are TGCGCCAGCAGCCGGACTAGCGGGAGGGCCAATGAGCAGTTCTTC. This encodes CASSRTSGRANEQFF.

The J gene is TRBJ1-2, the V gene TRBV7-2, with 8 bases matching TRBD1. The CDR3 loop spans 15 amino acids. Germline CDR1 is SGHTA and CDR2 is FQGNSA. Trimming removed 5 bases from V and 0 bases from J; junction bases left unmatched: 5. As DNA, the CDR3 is TGTGCCAGCAGCCCAGGACAGGGCGCTAACTATGGCTACACCTTC. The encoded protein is CASSPGQGANYGYTF.

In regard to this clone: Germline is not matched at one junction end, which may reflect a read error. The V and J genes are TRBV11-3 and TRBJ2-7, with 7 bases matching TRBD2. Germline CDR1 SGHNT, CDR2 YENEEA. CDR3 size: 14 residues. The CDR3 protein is CASSWSRGEGKANF. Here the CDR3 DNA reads TGTGCCAGCAGCTGGAGCCGGGGGGAGGGAAAAGCGAACTTC.

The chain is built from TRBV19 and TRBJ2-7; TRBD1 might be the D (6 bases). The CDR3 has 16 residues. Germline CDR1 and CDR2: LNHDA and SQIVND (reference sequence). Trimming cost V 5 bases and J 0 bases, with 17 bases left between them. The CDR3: CASSRSTGQSSYEQYF. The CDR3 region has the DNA TGTGCCAGTAGTCGTTCCACCGGACAGAGCTCCTACGAGCAGTACTTC. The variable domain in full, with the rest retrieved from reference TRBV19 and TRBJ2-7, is DGGITQSPKYLFRKEGQNVTLSCEQNLNHDAMYWYRQDPGQGLRLIYYSQIVNDFQKGDIAEGYSVSREKKESFPLTVTSAQKNPTAFYLCASSRSTGQSSYEQYFGPGTRLTVT.

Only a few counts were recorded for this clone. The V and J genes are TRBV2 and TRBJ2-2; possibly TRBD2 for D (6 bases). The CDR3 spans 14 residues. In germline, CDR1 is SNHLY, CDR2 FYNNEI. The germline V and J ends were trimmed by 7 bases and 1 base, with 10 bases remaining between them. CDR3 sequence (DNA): TGTGCCAGCACGGGGGAGTTGAACACCGGGGAGCTGTTTTTT. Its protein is CASTGELNTGELFF.

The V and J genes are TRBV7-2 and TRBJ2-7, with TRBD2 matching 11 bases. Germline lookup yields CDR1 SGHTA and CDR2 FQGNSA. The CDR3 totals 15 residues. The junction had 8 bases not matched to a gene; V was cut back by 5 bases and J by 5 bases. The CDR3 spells CASSLATTSGNEQYF. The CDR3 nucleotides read TGTGCCAGCAGCCTCGCTACGACTAGCGGGAACGAGCAGTACTTC.

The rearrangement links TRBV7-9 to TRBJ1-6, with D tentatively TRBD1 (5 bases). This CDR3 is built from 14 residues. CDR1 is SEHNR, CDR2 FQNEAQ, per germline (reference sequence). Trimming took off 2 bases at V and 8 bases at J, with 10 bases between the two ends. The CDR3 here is CASSLNGGYSPLHF. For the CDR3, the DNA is TGTGCCAGCAGCTTAAACGGGGGATATTCACCCCTCCACTTT.

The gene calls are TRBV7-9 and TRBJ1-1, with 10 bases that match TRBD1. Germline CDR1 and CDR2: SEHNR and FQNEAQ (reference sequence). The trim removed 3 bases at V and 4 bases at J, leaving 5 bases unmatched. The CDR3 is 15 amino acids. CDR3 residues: CASSFRDRGGTEAFF. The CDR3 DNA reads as TGTGCCAGCAGCTTCAGGGACAGGGGCGGCACTGAAGCTTTCTTT.

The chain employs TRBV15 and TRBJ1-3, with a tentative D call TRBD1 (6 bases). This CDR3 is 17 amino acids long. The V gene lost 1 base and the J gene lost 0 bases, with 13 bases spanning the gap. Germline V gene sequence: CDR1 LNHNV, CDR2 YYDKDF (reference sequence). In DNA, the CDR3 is TGTGCCACCAGCAGAGGTGGGACACAGTACTCTGGAAACACCATATATTTT. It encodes CATSRGGTQYSGNTIYF.

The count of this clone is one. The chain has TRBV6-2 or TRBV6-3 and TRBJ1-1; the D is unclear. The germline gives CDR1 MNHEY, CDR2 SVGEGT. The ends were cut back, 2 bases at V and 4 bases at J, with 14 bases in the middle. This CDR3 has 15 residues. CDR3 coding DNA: TGTGCCAGCAGTTACCGGGGTGGATGGAGCACTGAAGCTTTCTTT. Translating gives CASSYRGGWSTEAFF.

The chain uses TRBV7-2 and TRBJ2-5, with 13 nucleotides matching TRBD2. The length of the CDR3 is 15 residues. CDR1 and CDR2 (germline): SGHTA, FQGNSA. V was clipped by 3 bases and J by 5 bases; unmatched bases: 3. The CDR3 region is CASSLTSGRRETQYF. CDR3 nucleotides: TGTGCCAGCAGCTTGACTAGCGGGAGGAGGGAGACCCAGTACTTC.

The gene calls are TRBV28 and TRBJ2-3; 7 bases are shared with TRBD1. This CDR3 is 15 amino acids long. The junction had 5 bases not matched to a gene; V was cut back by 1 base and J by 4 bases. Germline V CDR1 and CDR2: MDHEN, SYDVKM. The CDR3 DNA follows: TGTGCCAGCAGTTTATTTAGACAGGGACCAGATACGCAGTATTTT. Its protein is CASSLFRQGPDTQYF.

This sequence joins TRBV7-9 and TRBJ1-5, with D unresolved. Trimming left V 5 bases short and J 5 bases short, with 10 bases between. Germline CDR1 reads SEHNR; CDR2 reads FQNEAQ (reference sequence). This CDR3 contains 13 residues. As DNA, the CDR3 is TGTGCCAGCAGCCACAACAGAGATCAGCCCCAGCATTTT. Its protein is CASSHNRDQPQHF.